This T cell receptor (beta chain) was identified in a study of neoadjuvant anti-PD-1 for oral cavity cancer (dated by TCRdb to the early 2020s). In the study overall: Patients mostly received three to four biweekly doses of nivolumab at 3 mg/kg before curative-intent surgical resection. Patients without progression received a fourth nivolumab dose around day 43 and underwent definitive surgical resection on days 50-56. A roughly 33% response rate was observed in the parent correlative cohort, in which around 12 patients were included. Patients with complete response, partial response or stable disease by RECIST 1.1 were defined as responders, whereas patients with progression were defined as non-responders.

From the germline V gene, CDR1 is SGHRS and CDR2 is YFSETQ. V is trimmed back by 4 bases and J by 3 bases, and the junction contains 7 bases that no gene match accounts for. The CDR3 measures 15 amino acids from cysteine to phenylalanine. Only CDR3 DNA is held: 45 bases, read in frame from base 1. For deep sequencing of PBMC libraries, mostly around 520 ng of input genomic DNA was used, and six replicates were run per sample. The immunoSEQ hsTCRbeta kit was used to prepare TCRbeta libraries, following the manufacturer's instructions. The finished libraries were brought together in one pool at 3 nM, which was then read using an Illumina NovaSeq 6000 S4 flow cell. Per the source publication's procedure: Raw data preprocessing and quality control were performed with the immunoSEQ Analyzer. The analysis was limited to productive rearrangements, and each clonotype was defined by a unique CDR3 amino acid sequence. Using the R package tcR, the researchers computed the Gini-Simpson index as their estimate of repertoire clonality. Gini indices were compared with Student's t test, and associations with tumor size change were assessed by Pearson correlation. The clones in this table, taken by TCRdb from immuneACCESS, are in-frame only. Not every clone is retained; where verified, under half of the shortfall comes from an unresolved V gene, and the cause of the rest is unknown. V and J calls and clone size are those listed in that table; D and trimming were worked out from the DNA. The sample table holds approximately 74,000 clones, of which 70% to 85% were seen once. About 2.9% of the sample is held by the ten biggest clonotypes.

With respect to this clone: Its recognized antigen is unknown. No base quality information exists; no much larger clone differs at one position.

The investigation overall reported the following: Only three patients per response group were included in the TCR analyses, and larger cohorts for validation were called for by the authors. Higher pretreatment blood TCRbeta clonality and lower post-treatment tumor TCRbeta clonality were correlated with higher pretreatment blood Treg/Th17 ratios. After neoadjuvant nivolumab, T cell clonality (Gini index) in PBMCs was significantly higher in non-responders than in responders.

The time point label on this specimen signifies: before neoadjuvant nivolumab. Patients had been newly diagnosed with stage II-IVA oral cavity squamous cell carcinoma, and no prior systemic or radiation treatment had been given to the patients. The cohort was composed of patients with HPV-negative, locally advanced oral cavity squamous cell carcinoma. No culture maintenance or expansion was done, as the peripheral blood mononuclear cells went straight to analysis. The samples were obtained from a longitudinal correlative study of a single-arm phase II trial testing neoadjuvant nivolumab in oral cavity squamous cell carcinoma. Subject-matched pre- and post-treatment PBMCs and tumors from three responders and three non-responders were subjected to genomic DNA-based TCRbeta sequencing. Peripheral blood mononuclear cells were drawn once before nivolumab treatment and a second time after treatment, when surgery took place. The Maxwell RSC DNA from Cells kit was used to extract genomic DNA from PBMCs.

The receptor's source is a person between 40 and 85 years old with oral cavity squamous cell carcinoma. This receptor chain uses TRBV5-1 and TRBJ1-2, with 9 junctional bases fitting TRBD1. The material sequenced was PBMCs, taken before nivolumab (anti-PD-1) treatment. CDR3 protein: CASSGGQGRYYGYTF. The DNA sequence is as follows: TGCGCCAGCAGCGGGGGACAGGGAAGGTACTATGGCTACACCTTC.